A selection of T cell receptor beta chains follows, all from one sample in a study of Graves' ophthalmopathy and Graves' hyperthyroidism. MiXCR, applied by TCRdb to the multiplex PCR reads, yields one record per CDR3 protein. The data contain 1 million to 1.3 million distinct CDR3 sequences, about two fifths of them singletons. Sequencing was performed on peripheral blood or thyroid tissue (not recorded which). These receptors came from an adult man with Graves' hyperthyroidism. Both conserved end residues are part of each CDR3. The order of the fields is CDR3 length, clone size, D gene, J gene, V gene, CDR3 DNA, CDR3 protein. A D gene is named only where the DNA matches it firmly. Some rows mark clone size as missing; the rest say once, few, many or name a class of expanded clone.

cdr3_length: 15; clone_size: once; d_call: TRBD1; j_call: TRBJ1-4; v_call: TRBV20-1; cdr3_nt: TGCAGTGCCAATGCCCCGGGACAGGGAAGTGAAAAACTGTTTTTT; cdr3_aa: CSANAPGQGSEKLFF
cdr3_length: 13; clone_size: once; d_call: TRBD1; j_call: TRBJ2-7; v_call: TRBV10-1; cdr3_nt: TGCGCCAGCAGTCGATATACAGGGGACGAGCAGTACTTC; cdr3_aa: CASSRYTGDEQYF
cdr3_length: 12; clone_size: -; d_call: -; j_call: TRBJ1-2; v_call: TRBV19; cdr3_nt: TGTGCCAGTGTACCGGGGGTCTATGGCTACACCTTC; cdr3_aa: CASVPGVYGYTF
cdr3_length: 14; clone_size: few; d_call: -; j_call: TRBJ1-2; v_call: TRBV10-3; cdr3_nt: TGTGCCGTTGGACGGGCGGGGGCCGGATATGGCTACACCTTC; cdr3_aa: CAVGRAGAGYGYTF
cdr3_length: 15; clone_size: -; d_call: -; j_call: TRBJ1-2; v_call: TRBV7-2; cdr3_nt: TGTGCCAGCAGCTCCCGTCCCCAGAGGGGCTTTGGCTACACCTTC; cdr3_aa: CASSSRPQRGFGYTF
cdr3_length: 14; clone_size: -; d_call: -; j_call: TRBJ1-2; v_call: TRBV13; cdr3_nt: TGTGCCAGCAGCTTAGGCCGGGCCCGCTATGGCTACACCTTC; cdr3_aa: CASSLGRARYGYTF
cdr3_length: 15; clone_size: -; d_call: -; j_call: TRBJ1-5; v_call: TRBV7-2; cdr3_nt: TGTGCCAGCAGCTCCGGGCTGAAGCGGATAGAGACCCAGCATTTT; cdr3_aa: CASSSGLKRIETQHF
cdr3_length: 13; clone_size: many; d_call: TRBD1; j_call: TRBJ2-7; v_call: TRBV20-1; cdr3_nt: TGCAGTGCTAGACCCGGGACAGCTCTCGAGCAGTACTTC; cdr3_aa: CSARPGTALEQYF
cdr3_length: 11; clone_size: many; d_call: -; j_call: TRBJ1-2; v_call: TRBV20-1; cdr3_nt: TGCAGTGCCCGGGTCTCAAAGGGCTACACCTTC; cdr3_aa: CSARVSKGYTF
cdr3_length: 12; clone_size: many; d_call: -; j_call: TRBJ2-7; v_call: TRBV10-3; cdr3_nt: TGTGCCAGCAGTGTCTCAGGGAACGAGCAGTACTTC; cdr3_aa: CASSVSGNEQYF
cdr3_length: 15; clone_size: -; d_call: TRBD1; j_call: TRBJ2-5; v_call: TRBV6-2/TRBV6-3; cdr3_nt: TGTGCCAGTAGAACCATCGGGACAGACCGGGAGACCCAGTACTTC; cdr3_aa: CASRTIGTDRETQYF
cdr3_length: 16; clone_size: -; d_call: -; j_call: TRBJ1-2; v_call: TRBV10-2; cdr3_nt: TGCGCCAGCAGACGCGGGGCAGGGGACACCCCTAATGGCTACACCTTC; cdr3_aa: CASRRGAGDTPNGYTF
cdr3_length: 18; clone_size: -; d_call: -; j_call: TRBJ1-4; v_call: TRBV5-1; cdr3_nt: TGCGCCAGCAGCTTGGCCAAGACAGGATATGCAACTAATGAAAAACTGTTTTTT; cdr3_aa: CASSLAKTGYATNEKLFF
cdr3_length: 13; clone_size: few; d_call: TRBD2; j_call: TRBJ2-7; v_call: TRBV2; cdr3_nt: TGTGCCAGCTCTGGGAGGGGAATCGGTGAGCAGTACTTC; cdr3_aa: CASSGRGIGEQYF
cdr3_length: 15; clone_size: many; d_call: TRBD1; j_call: TRBJ1-2; v_call: TRBV7-8; cdr3_nt: TGTGCCAGCAGCCTGTCGCCCGGGACAGCCCATGGCTACACCTTC; cdr3_aa: CASSLSPGTAHGYTF
cdr3_length: 15; clone_size: -; d_call: -; j_call: TRBJ2-2; v_call: TRBV25-1; cdr3_nt: TGTGCCAGCAGTTACTCGGCAGCCCACACCGGGGAGCTGTTTTTT; cdr3_aa: CASSYSAAHTGELFF
cdr3_length: 16; clone_size: -; d_call: -; j_call: TRBJ2-6; v_call: TRBV24-1; cdr3_nt: TGTGCCACCACAGGAACGGAGATCACCGGGGCCAACGTCCTGACTTTC; cdr3_aa: CATTGTEITGANVLTF
cdr3_length: 13; clone_size: many; d_call: -; j_call: TRBJ2-5; v_call: TRBV25-1; cdr3_nt: TGTGCCAGCAGTGAATATATCCAAGAGACCCAGTACTTC; cdr3_aa: CASSEYIQETQYF
cdr3_length: 14; clone_size: many; d_call: -; j_call: TRBJ1-2; v_call: TRBV20-1; cdr3_nt: TGCAGTGCTAGAGACCTACGAGGGGACTATGGCTACACCTTC; cdr3_aa: CSARDLRGDYGYTF
cdr3_length: 14; clone_size: few; d_call: -; j_call: TRBJ2-2; v_call: TRBV12-3/TRBV12-4; cdr3_nt: TGTGCCAGCAGTTTTTCCTCGCGCGGCGGGGAGCTGTTTTTT; cdr3_aa: CASSFSSRGGELFF
cdr3_length: 15; clone_size: -; d_call: TRBD1; j_call: TRBJ1-1; v_call: TRBV10-3; cdr3_nt: TGTGCCATCAGTGACACCGACAGGGTGAACACTGAAGCTTTCTTT; cdr3_aa: CAISDTDRVNTEAFF
cdr3_length: 15; clone_size: few; d_call: -; j_call: TRBJ1-2; v_call: TRBV6-5; cdr3_nt: TGTGCCAGCAGTTACTGGCAGGGATCTCACTATGGCTACACCTTC; cdr3_aa: CASSYWQGSHYGYTF
cdr3_length: 14; clone_size: many; d_call: -; j_call: TRBJ1-5; v_call: TRBV20-1; cdr3_nt: TGCAGCGGGATGGGGACCGGGGGCAATCAGCCCCAGCATTTT; cdr3_aa: CSGMGTGGNQPQHF
cdr3_length: 14; clone_size: -; d_call: -; j_call: TRBJ1-5; v_call: TRBV12-3/TRBV12-4; cdr3_nt: TGTGCCAGCAGTTTTGCAGGGTCGGATCAGCCCCAGCATTTT; cdr3_aa: CASSFAGSDQPQHF
cdr3_length: 14; clone_size: -; d_call: -; j_call: TRBJ1-5; v_call: TRBV20-1; cdr3_nt: TGCAGTGCTAGAGATCGACAGCCTTATCAGCCCCAGCATTTT; cdr3_aa: CSARDRQPYQPQHF
cdr3_length: 16; clone_size: many; d_call: TRBD1; j_call: TRBJ1-2; v_call: TRBV10-3; cdr3_nt: TGTGCCATCACCGAAGCGGCGACAGGGGCTCACTACGGCTACACCTTC; cdr3_aa: CAITEAATGAHYGYTF
cdr3_length: 14; clone_size: -; d_call: -; j_call: TRBJ2-7; v_call: TRBV7-9; cdr3_nt: TGTGCCAGCACCTCCGGGACGGGTCTCCTGGGGCAGTACTTC; cdr3_aa: CASTSGTGLLGQYF
cdr3_length: 15; clone_size: -; d_call: -; j_call: TRBJ2-7; v_call: TRBV7-8; cdr3_nt: TGTGCCAGCAGCGACCGAGGGAGGATTGGGTACGAGCAGTACTTC; cdr3_aa: CASSDRGRIGYEQYF